This T cell receptor (beta chain) was sequenced during a study of blood T cell repertoires in COVID-19 (dated by TCRdb to 2020 to 2022). Some background on the complete study: The collaborator samples originated in the United States, Italy and Spain and spanned the acute and convalescent phases of COVID-19. The material from the prospective study consisted of cDNA or gDNA derived from T cells, B-cell-depleted T cells, or PBMCs. The dataset comprised deeply sampled blood TCRbeta repertoires from subjects exposed to, actively infected with, or recovered from COVID-19. A freely available public database, intended as a resource for researchers studying the immune response to SARS-CoV-2, is where the repertoires were released. The samples were drawn from the first 160 participants of the ongoing ImmuneRACE study and from 950 to 1,500 subjects provided by 6 global collaborators. A de-identified subject ID, COVID-19 status, age in years and sex were almost always included in the sample metadata. Where HLA class I and class II types were available, the types were taken from metadata supplied by the sample provider, not from assay-based typing. Study-wide findings and limitations: How much clinical and demographic metadata was included differed by source and by participant, and the metadata was provided uncurated.

The cysteine opens and the phenylalanine closes a CDR3 of 15 amino acids. Of the read, only the CDR3 DNA is kept; its 45 bases are in frame from base 1. Clipping removes 4 bases from V and 1 base from J, with 6 as the unmatched junction base count. CDR1 SGHNT and CDR2 YYREEE were looked up in the germline V gene (reference sequence). The immunoSEQ Assay, a bias-controlled multiplex PCR, was used to amplify TCRbeta CDR3 regions from genomic DNA. The study's own analysis went as follows. The number of nucleated cells in each sample was estimated by amplification of reference gene primers within the assay. To quantify the absolute abundance of each unique TCRbeta CDR3 rearrangement, sequence reads were collapsed and filtered. Productive Simpson clonality was computed per sample as the square root of Simpson's diversity index over productive rearrangements. TCRdb re-hosts the immuneACCESS table, in-frame sequences only. Its copies lack some clones; in the studies checked, an unresolved V gene accounts for under half of them, and the cause for the rest is not known. V and J calls and clone size follow that table, whereas D and trimming were derived from the DNA. The sample table shows around 260,000 clones, and more than 75% are seen once. The ten largest account for about 9.2% of the sample.

This clone was counted once. Its antigen remains unidentified. One base away there is no much larger clone; base qualities are not given. A second Seattle source provided samples from volunteer blood donors who had recovered from COVID-19. The collaborating institutions used their own protocols to collect whole blood in K2EDTA tubes. Collaborator samples were shipped for TCRbeta analysis as frozen whole blood, isolated PBMCs, or DNA extracted from either sample type. The chain is made from TRBV5-4 and TRBJ1-1, with 8 central nucleotides matching TRBD1. This TCR was sampled from a man in his forties who had recovered from COVID-19. The specimen sequenced was peripheral blood. The CDR3 corresponds to CASSAPGGPNTEAFF. The nucleotides are TGTGCCAGCAGCGCCCCAGGGGGCCCGAACACTGAAGCTTTCTTT.